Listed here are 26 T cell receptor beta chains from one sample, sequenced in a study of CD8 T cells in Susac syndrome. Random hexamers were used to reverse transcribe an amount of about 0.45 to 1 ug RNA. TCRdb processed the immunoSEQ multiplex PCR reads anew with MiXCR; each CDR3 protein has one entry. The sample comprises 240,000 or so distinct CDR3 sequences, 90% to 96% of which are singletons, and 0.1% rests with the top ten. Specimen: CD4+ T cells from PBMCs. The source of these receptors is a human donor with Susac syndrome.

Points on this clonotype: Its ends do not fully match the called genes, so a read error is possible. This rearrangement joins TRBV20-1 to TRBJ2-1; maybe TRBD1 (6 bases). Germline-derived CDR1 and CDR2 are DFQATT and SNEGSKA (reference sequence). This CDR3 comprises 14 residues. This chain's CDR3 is CSASMPPWDNQQFF. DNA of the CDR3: TGCAGTGCTAGTATGCCCCCATGGGACAATCAGCAGTTCTTC.

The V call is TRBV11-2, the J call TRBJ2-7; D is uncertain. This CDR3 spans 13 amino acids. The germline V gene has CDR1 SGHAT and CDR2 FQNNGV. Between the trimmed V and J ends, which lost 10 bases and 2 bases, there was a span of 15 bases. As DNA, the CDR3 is TGTGCCACCAGTCACGTAGCCCCCTACGAGCAGTACTTC. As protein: CATSHVAPYEQYF.

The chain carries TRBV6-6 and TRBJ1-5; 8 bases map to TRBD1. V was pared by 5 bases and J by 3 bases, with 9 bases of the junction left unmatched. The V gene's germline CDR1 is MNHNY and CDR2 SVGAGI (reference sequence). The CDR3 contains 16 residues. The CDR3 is CASSVRQGRDNQPQHF. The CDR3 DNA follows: TGTGCCAGCAGTGTACGACAGGGGAGGGACAATCAGCCCCAGCATTTT.

The CDR3 is CSVRLTRHRGSGANVLTF. The DNA for the CDR3 is TGCAGCGTGAGACTTACCCGGCACAGGGGCTCTGGGGCCAACGTCCTGACTTTC. The chain joins TRBV29-1 to TRBJ2-6; 7 bases match TRBD1. Per the germline V gene, CDR1 is SQVTM and CDR2 is ANQGSEA. Losses at the gene ends were 6 bases for V and 0 bases for J; bases not matched to a gene: 14. This CDR3 region has 18 residues.

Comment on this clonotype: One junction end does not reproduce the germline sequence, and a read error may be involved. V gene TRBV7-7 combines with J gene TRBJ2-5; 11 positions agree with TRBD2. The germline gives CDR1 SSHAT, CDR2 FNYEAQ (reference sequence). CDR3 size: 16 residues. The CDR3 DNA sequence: TGTGCTAGCAGCCCCCGAACTAGCGGGAGTCTGGAGACCCAGTACTTC. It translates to CASSPRTSGSLETQYF.

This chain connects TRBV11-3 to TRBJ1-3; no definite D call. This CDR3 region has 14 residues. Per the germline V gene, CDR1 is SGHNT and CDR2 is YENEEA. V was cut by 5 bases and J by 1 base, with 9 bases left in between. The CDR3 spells CASSETWSGNTIYF. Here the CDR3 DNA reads TGTGCCAGCAGCGAGACATGGTCTGGAAACACCATATATTTT.

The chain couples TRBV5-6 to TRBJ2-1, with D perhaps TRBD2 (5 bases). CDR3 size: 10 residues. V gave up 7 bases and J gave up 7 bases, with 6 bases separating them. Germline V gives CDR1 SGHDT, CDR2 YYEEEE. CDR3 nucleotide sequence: TGTGCCAGCGGGGAGAATGAGCAGTTCTTC. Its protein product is CASGENEQFF.

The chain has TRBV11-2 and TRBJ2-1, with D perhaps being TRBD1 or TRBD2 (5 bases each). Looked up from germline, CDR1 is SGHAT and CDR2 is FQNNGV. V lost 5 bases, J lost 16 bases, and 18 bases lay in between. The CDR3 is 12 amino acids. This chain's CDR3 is CASSPRDPWTFF. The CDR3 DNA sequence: TGTGCCAGCAGCCCACGGGACCCCTGGACCTTCTTC.

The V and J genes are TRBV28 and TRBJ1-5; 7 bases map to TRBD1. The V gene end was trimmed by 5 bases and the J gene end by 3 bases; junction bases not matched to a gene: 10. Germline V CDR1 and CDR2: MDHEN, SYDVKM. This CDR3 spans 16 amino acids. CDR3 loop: CASSPSGGQPNQPQHF. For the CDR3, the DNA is TGTGCCAGCAGTCCTTCGGGGGGACAGCCCAATCAGCCCCAGCATTTT.

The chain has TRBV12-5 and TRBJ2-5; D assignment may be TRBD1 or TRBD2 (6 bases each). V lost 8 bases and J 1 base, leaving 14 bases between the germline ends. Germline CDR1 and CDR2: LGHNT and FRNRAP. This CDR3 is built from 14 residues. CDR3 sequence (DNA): TGTGCTAGTCGGTCACCGGGGGCCCAAGAGACCCAGTACTTC. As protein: CASRSPGAQETQYF.

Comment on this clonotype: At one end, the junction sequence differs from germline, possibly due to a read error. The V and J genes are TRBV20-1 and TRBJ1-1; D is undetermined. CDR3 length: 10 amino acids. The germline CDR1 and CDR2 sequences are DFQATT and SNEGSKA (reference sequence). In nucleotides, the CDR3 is TGCAGTGCTAGAGATCTGACCTTTCCTTTT. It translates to CSARDLTFPF.

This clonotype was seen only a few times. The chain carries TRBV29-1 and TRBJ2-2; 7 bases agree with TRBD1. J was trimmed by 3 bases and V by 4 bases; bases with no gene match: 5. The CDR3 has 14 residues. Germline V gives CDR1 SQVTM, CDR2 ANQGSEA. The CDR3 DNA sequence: TGCAGCGTTGCGAGGGGGCGCGACACCGGGGAGCTGTTTTTT. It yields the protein CSVARGRDTGELFF.

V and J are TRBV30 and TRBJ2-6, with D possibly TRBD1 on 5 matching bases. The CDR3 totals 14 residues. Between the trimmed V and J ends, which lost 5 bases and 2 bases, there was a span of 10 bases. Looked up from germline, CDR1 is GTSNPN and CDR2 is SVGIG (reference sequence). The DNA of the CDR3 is TGTGCCTGGGCAGGGTCCGCTGGGGCCAACGTCCTGACTTTC. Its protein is CAWAGSAGANVLTF. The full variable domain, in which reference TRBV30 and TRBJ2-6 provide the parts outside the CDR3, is SQTIHQWPATLVQPVGSPLSLECTVEGTSNPNLYWYRQAAGRGLQLLFYSVGIGQISSEVPQNLSASRPQDRQFILSSKKLLLSDSGFYLCAWAGSAGANVLTFGAGSRLTVL.

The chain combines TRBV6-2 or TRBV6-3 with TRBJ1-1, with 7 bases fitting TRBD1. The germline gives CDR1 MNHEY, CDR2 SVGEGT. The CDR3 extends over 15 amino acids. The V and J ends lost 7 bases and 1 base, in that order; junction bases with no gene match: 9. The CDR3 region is CASTPGEGANTEAFF. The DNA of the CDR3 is TGTGCCAGCACCCCCGGCGAGGGGGCGAACACTGAAGCTTTCTTT.

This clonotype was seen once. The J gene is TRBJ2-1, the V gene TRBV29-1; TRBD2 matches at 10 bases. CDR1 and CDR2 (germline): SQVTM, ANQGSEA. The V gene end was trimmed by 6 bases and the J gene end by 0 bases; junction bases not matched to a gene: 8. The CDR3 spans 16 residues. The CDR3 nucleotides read TGCAGCGTAGACCCCTCTAGCGGGAGCTCCTACAATGAGCAGTTCTTC. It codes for CSVDPSSGSSYNEQFF.

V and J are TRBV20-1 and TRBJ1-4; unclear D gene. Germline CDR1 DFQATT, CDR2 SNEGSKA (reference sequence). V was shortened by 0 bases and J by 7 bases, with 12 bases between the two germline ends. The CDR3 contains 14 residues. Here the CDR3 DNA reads TGCAGTGCTAGAGATCCGAGGATGGGTGAAAAACTGTTTTTT. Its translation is CSARDPRMGEKLFF.

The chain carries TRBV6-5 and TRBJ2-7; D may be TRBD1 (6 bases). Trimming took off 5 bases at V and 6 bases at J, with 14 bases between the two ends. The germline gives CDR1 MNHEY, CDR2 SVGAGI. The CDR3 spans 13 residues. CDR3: CASSNRAVSEQYF. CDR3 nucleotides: TGTGCCAGCAGTAACAGGGCTGTAAGCGAGCAGTACTTC.

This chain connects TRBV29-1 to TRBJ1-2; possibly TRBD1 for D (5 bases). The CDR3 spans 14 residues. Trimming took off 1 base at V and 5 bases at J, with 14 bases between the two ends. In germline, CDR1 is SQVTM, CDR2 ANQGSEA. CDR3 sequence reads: CSVEGAGLGYGYTF. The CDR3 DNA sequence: TGCAGCGTTGAAGGGGCAGGGCTCGGTTATGGCTACACCTTC.

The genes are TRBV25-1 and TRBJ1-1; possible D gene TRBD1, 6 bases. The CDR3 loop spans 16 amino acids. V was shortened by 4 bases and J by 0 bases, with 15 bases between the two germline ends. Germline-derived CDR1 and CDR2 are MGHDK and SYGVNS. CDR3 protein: CASSVTSGHMNTEAFF. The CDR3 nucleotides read TGTGCCAGCAGTGTCACTTCGGGACATATGAACACTGAAGCTTTCTTT.

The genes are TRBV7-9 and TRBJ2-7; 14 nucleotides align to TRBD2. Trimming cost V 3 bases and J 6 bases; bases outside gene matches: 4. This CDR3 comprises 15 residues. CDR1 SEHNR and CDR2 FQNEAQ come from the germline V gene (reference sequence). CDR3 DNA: TGTGCCAGCAGCTTGACTAGCGGGAGGGCCCTCGAGCAGTACTTC. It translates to CASSLTSGRALEQYF. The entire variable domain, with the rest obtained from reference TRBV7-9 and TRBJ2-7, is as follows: DTGVSQNPRHKITKRGQNVTFRCDPISEHNRLYWYRQTLGQGPEFLTYFQNEAQLEKSRLLSDRFSAERPKGSFSTLEIQRTEQGDSAMYLCASSLTSGRALEQYFGPGTRLTVT.

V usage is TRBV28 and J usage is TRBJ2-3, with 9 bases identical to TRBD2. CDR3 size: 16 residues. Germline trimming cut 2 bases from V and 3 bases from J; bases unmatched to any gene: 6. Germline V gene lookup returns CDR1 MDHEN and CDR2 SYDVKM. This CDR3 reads CASSLAGGAGTDTQYF. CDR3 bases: TGTGCCAGCAGTTTAGCGGGGGGGGCTGGTACAGATACGCAGTATTTT. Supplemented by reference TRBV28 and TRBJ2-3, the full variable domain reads DVKVTQSSRYLVKRTGEKVFLECVQDMDHENMFWYRQDPGLGLRLIYFSYDVKMKEKGDIPEGYSVSREKKERFSLILESASTNQTSMYLCASSLAGGAGTDTQYFGPGTRLTVL.

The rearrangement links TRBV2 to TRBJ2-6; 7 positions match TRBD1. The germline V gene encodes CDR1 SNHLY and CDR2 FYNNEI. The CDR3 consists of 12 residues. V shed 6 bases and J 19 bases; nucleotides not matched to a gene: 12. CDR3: CASSLQTGTVTF. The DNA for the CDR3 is TGTGCCAGCAGCCTACAGACAGGGACCGTAACTTTC.

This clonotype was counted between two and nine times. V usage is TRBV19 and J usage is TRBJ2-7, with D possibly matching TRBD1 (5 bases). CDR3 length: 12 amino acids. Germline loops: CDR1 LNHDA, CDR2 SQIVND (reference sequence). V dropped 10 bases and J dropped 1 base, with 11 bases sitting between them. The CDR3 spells CATSDSSYEQYF. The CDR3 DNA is TGTGCCACCTCCGACAGTTCCTACGAGCAGTACTTC.

The DNA of the CDR3 is TGTGCCACCAGCAGAGATGGGTACTCCTACGAGCAGTACTTC. Amino acid sequence: CATSRDGYSYEQYF. V gene TRBV15 combines with J gene TRBJ2-7; D remains ambiguous. Germline assignment: CDR1 LNHNV and CDR2 YYDKDF (reference sequence). The V end was cut by 0 bases, the J end by 0 bases, with 6 bases between. This CDR3 is 14 amino acids long.

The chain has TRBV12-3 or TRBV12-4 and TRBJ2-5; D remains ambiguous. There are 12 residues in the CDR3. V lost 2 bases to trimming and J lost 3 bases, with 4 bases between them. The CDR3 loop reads CASSLREETQYF. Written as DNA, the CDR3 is TGTGCCAGCAGTTTACGTGAAGAGACCCAGTACTTC.

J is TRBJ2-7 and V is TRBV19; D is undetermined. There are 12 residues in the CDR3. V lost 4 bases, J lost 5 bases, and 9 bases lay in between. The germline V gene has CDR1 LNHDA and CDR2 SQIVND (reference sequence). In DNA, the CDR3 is TGTGCCAGTAGTAGGGCTTACGACGAGCAGTACTTC. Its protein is CASSRAYDEQYF.